The source of this TCR beta chain is a study of T cell changes during pregnancy in multiple sclerosis. CDR1 and CDR2 (germline): LNHDA, SQIVND (reference sequence). The V gene end was trimmed by 3 bases and the J gene end by 1 base; junction bases not matched to a gene: 5. The CDR3 is made up of 15 amino acids. The method was immunoSEQ multiplex PCR; TCRdb's version includes in-frame clones alone and lacks a portion of them. Of about 40,000 clones listed, 88% are singletons. The material was peripheral blood, obtained in the first trimester of pregnancy. The chain joins TRBV19 to TRBJ2-7; TRBD2 matches 8 bases. This TCR came from a female donor in good health, enrolled as a control in a pregnancy study. Here the CDR3 DNA reads TGTGCCAGTAGTATTCGGCCGGGAGGGTCCTACGAGCAGTACTTC. Translated, it gives CASSIRPGGSYEQYF.